Described below is a single T cell receptor beta chain sequence and its context. As processed by the authors: Reference gene primer amplification in the assay estimated nucleated cell counts. The repertoire was sequenced with immunoSEQ multiplex PCR; TCRdb's copy has only in-frame clones and lacks some. Clonal size and the V and J genes are those of that table, whereas D and trimming came from the DNA. The table includes around 230,000 clones, more than 75% detected once. The source of the sample is a study of blood T cell repertoires in COVID-19. About the study: Some COVID-19 samples were acute and others convalescent; all came from the United States, Italy and Spain. From T cells, B-cell-depleted T cells, or PBMCs came the material, which was cDNA or gDNA.

The CDR3 consists of 15 residues. V lost 4 bases, J lost 2 bases, and 14 bases lay in between. In germline, CDR1 is MNHEY, CDR2 SMNVEV (reference sequence). The sequenced sample consisted of peripheral blood. J is TRBJ1-1 and V is TRBV27, with D perhaps TRBD1 (6 bases). The clonotype was recovered from a woman aged 55-69 years with active or convalescent COVID-19. CDR3 in amino acids: CASSSSGTKNTEAFF. The DNA of the CDR3 is TGTGCCAGCAGTTCTTCCGGGACAAAAAACACTGAAGCTTTCTTT.